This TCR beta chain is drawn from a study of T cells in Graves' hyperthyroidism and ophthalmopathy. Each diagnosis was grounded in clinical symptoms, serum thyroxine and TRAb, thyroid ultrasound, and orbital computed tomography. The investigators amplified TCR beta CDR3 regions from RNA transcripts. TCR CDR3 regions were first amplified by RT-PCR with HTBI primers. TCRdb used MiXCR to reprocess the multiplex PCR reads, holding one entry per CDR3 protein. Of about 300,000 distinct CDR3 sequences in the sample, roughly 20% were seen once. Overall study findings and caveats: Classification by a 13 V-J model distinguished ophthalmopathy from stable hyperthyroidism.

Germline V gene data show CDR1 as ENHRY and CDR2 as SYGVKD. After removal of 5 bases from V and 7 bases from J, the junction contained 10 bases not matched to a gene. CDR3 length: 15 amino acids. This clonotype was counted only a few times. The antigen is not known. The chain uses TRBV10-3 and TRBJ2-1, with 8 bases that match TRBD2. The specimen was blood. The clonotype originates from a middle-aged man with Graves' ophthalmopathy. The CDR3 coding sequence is TGTGCCATCAGTACTCAAGCGGGAGTGGGGAATGAGCAGTTCTTC. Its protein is CAISTQAGVGNEQFF.